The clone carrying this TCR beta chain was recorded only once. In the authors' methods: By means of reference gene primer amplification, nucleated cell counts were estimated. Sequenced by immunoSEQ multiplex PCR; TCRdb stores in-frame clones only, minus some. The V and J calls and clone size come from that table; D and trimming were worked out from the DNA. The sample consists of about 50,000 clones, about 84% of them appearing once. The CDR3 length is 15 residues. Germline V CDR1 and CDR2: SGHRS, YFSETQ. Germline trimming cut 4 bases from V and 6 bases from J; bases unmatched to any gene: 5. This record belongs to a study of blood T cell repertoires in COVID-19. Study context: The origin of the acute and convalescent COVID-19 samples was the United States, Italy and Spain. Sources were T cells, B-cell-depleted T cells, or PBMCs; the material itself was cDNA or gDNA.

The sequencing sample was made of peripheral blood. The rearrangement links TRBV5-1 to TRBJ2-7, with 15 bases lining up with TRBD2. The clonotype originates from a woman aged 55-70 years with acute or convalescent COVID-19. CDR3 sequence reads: CASSLGLAGGGEQYF. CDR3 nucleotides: TGCGCCAGCAGCCTCGGACTAGCGGGAGGGGGCGAGCAGTACTTC.